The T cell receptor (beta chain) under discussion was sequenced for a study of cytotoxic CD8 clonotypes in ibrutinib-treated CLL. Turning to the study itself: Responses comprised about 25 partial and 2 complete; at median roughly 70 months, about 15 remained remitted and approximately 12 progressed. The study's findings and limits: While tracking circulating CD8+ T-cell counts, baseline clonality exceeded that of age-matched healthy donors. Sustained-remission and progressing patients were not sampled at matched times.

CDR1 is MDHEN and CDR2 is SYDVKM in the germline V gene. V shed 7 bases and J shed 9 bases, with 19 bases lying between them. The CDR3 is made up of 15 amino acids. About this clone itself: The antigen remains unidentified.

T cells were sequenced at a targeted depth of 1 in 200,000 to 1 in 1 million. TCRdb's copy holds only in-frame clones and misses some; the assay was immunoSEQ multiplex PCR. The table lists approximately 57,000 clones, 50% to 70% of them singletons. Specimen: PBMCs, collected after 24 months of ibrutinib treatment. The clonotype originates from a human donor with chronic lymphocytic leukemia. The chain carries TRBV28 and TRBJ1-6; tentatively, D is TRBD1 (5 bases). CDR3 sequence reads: CASNERGWGGSPLHF. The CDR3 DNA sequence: TGTGCCAGCAACGAGAGGGGCTGGGGTGGTTCACCCCTCCACTTT.